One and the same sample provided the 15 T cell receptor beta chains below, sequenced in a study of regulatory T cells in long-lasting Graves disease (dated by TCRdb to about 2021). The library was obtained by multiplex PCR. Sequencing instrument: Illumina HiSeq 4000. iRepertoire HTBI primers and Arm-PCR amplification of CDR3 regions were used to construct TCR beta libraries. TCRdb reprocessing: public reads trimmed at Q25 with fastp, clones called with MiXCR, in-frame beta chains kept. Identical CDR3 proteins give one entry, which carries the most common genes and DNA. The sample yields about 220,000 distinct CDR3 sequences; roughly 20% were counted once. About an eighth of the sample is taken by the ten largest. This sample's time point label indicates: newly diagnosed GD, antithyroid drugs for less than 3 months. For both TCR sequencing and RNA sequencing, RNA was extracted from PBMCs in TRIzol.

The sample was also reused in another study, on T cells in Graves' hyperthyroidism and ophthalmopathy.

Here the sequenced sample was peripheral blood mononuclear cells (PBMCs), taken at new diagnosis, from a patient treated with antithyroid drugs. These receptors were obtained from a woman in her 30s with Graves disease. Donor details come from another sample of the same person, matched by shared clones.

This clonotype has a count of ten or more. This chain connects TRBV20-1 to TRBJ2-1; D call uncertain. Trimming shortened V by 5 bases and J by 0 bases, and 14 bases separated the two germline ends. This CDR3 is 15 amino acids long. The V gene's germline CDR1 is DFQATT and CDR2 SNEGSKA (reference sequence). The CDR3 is CSAYERARSYNEQFF. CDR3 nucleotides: TGCAGTGCTTATGAACGGGCCCGCTCCTACAATGAGCAGTTCTTC.

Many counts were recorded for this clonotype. CDR3 in amino acids: CAWKTGTGNQPQHF. In nucleotides, the CDR3 is TGTGCCTGGAAGACCGGGACAGGCAATCAGCCCCAGCATTTT. The chain uses TRBV30 and TRBJ1-5; TRBD1 matches 7 bases. CDR3 length: 14 amino acids. The V gene's germline CDR1 is GTSNPN and CDR2 SVGIG (reference sequence). V shed 4 bases and J 2 bases; nucleotides not matched to a gene: 5.

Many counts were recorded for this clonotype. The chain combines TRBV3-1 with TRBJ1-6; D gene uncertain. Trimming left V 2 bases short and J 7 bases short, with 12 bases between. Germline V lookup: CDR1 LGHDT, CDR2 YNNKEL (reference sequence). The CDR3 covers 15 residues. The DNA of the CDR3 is TGTGCCAGCAGCCAAAGCAGCTCGGGGAATTCACCCCTCCACTTT. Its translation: CASSQSSSGNSPLHF.

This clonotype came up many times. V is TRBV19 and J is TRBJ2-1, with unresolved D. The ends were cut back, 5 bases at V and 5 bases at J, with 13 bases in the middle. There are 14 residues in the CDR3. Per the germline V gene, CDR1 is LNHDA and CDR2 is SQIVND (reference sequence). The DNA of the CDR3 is TGTGCCAGTAGTCCCTCGGTCCCGAACAATGAGCAGTTCTTC. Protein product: CASSPSVPNNEQFF.

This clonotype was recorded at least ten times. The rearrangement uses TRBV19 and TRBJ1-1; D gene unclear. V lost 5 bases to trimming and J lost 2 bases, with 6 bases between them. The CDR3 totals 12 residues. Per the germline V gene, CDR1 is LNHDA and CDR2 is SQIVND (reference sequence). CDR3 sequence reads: CASSPSNTEAFF. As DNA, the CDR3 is TGTGCCAGTAGTCCCTCAAACACTGAAGCTTTCTTT.

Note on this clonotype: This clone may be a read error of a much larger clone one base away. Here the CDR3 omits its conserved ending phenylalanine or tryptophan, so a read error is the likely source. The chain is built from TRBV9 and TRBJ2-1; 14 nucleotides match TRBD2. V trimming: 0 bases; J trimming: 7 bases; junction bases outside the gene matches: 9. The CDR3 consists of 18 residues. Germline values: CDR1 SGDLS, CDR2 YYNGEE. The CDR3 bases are TGTGCCAGCAGCGTAGAATGGGGGACTAGCGGGAGAGTAAATGAGCAGTTCCTC. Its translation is CASSVEWGTSGRVNEQFL.

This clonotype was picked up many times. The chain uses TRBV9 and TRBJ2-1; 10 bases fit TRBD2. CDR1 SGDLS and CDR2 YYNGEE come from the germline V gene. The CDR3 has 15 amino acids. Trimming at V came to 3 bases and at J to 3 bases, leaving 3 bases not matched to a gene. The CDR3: CASSATSGLYNEQFF. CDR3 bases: TGTGCCAGCAGCGCGACTAGCGGGCTCTACAATGAGCAGTTCTTC.

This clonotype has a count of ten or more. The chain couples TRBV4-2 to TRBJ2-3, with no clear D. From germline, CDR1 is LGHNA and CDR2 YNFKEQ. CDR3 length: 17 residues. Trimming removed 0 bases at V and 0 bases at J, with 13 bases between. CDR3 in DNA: TGTGCCAGCAGCCAAGATTCGCGACCGTTTAGCACAGATACGCAGTATTTT. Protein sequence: CASSQDSRPFSTDTQYF.

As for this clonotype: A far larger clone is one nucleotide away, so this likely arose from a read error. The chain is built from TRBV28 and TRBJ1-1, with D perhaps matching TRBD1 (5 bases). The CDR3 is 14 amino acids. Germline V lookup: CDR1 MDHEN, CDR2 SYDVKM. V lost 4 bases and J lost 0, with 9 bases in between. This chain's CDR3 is CASSSGLLNTEAFF. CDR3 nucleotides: TGTGCCAGCAGTTCGGGACTTTTGAACACTGAAGCTTTCTTT.

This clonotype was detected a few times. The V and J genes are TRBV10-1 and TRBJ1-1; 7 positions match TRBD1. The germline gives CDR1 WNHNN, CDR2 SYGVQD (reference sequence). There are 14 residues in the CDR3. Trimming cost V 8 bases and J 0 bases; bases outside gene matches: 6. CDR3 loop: CASSDRPMNTEAFF. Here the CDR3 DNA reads TGCGCCAGCTCGGACAGGCCGATGAACACTGAAGCTTTCTTT.

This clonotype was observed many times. The DNA of the CDR3 is TGTGCCAGTAGTTACGACAGGTACGATACGAGGGACTATGGCTACACCTTC. It encodes CASSYDRYDTRDYGYTF. V gene TRBV19 combines with J gene TRBJ1-2, with D possibly TRBD1 on 6 matching bases. With 5 bases removed from V and 3 bases from J, the gap between germline ends came to 22 bases. Per the germline V gene, CDR1 is LNHDA and CDR2 is SQIVND (reference sequence). The CDR3 runs to 17 residues. The full variable domain, rest sourced from reference TRBV19 and TRBJ1-2, is DGGITQSPKYLFRKEGQNVTLSCEQNLNHDAMYWYRQDPGQGLRLIYYSQIVNDFQKGDIAEGYSVSREKKESFPLTVTSAQKNPTAFYLCASSYDRYDTRDYGYTFGSGTRLTVV.

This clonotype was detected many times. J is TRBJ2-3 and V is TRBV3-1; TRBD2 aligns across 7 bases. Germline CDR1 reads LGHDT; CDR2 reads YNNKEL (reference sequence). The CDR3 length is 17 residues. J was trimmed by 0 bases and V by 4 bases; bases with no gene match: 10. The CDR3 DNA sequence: TGTGCCAGCAGCCCCAAAACTAGCGCCTACAGCACAGATACGCAGTATTTT. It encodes CASSPKTSAYSTDTQYF.

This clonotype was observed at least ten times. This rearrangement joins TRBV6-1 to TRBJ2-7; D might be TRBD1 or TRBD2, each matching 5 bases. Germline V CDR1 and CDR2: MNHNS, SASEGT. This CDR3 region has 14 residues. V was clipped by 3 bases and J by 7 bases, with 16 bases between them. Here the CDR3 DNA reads TGTGCCAGCAGTGACGGGACGGGGTGGTCAGAGCAGTACTTC. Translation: CASSDGTGWSEQYF.

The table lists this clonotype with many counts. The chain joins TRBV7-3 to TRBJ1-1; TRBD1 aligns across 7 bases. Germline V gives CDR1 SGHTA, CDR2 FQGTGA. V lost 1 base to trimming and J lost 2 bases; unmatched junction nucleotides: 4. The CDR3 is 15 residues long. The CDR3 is CASSLNPGGNTEAFF. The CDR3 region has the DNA TGTGCCAGCAGCTTAAACCCAGGGGGAAACACTGAAGCTTTCTTT.

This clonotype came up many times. This CDR3 reads CASSPTRGQYNSPLHF. DNA of the CDR3: TGCGCCAGCAGCCCCACTAGGGGACAGTATAATTCACCCCTCCACTTT. The genes are TRBV4-1 and TRBJ1-6; 7 bases are a match to TRBD1. Per the germline V gene, CDR1 is MGHRA and CDR2 is YSYEKL. The CDR3 is made up of 16 amino acids. The junction had 7 bases not matched to a gene; V was cut back by 4 bases and J by 4 bases.